The 20 T cell receptor beta chains presented below share a single source sample, sequenced in a study of blood T cell repertoires in COVID-19. TCRdb keeps only in-frame clones here, not all; method: immunoSEQ multiplex PCR. The sample comprises 40,000 or so clones, 90% of which are singletons, and approximately 3% rests with the top ten. Sequences were obtained from peripheral blood. These receptor sequences come from a man in his forties or fifties with active COVID-19.

This clone was observed once. The junction does not match germline at one end; this may be a read error. The rearrangement links TRBV10-3 to TRBJ2-5; possible D gene TRBD1, 6 bases. Per the germline V gene, CDR1 is ENHRY and CDR2 is SYGVKD. This CDR3 region has 13 residues. CDR3 loop: CAITEDSQGTQYF. The CDR3 bases are TGTGCCATCACTGAGGACAGCCAAGGGACCCAGTACTTC.

The rearrangement joins TRBV6-1 to TRBJ2-2; a weak D match, TRBD1 (5 bases). Trimming took off 0 bases at V and 5 bases at J, with 10 bases between the two ends. In germline, CDR1 is MNHNS, CDR2 SASEGT. This CDR3 contains 15 residues. In nucleotides, the CDR3 is TGTGCCAGCAGTGAAGCGGGGCCGGGTACCGGGGAGCTGTTTTTT. Its protein product is CASSEAGPGTGELFF.

This chain joins TRBV25-1 and TRBJ2-1; TRBD1 agrees at 8 bases. The junction had 5 bases not matched to a gene; V was cut back by 3 bases and J by 7 bases. Looked up from germline, CDR1 is MGHDK and CDR2 is SYGVNS. This CDR3 spans 14 amino acids. CDR3 in amino acids: CASSDQGARNEQFF. The CDR3, as DNA: TGTGCCAGCAGTGATCAGGGGGCGCGAAATGAGCAGTTCTTC.

The J gene is TRBJ1-4, the V gene TRBV4-3, with unresolved D. Trimming took 0 bases from V and 5 from J, leaving 10 bases between them. This CDR3 has 15 residues. CDR1 and CDR2 (germline): LGHNA, YSLEER. DNA of the CDR3: TGCGCCAGCAGCCAAGATCATTTACTAAATGAAAAACTGTTTTTT. As protein: CASSQDHLLNEKLFF.

This chain uses TRBV5-6 with TRBJ2-5; possibly TRBD2 for D (6 bases). The CDR3 covers 15 residues. V was cut by 2 bases and J by 5 bases, with 16 bases left in between. Germline values: CDR1 SGHDT, CDR2 YYEEEE. The CDR3 loop is CASSFPSWEEETQYF. The CDR3 nucleotides read TGTGCCAGCAGCTTCCCTAGCTGGGAGGAGGAGACCCAGTACTTC. Supplemented by reference TRBV5-6 and TRBJ2-5, the full variable domain reads DAGVTQSPTHLIKTRGQQVTLRCSPKSGHDTVSWYQQALGQGPQFIFQYYEEEERQRGNFPDRFSGHQFPNYSSELNVNALLLGDSALYLCASSFPSWEEETQYFGPGTRLLVL.

The chain recombines TRBV27 with TRBJ1-6; 8 positions agree with TRBD1. With 5 bases clipped from V and 7 bases from J, the junction kept 13 bases outside the gene matches. The CDR3 loop spans 17 amino acids. CDR1 and CDR2 from the germline V gene are MNHEY and SMNVEV (reference sequence). CDR3 coding DNA: TGTGCCAGCAGTCTCCACCCCCAGGGGGCGCACAATTCACCCCTCCACTTT. Its translation: CASSLHPQGAHNSPLHF.

This rearrangement joins TRBV18 to TRBJ2-3; the match to TRBD1 covers 8 bases. Per germline, CDR1 KGHSH and CDR2 LQKENI. The CDR3 is 15 residues long. With V trimmed by 6 bases and J by 0 bases, 5 bases remained unmatched. The DNA of the CDR3 is TGTGCCAGCTCCAGGACAGGGCCTAGCACAGATACGCAGTATTTT. Amino acid sequence: CASSRTGPSTDTQYF.

The chain combines TRBV27 with TRBJ2-3; D uncertain. The V end lost 8 bases, the J end lost 1 base, and 16 bases lay between the germline ends. Per the germline V gene, CDR1 is MNHEY and CDR2 is SMNVEV (reference sequence). The CDR3 is made up of 15 amino acids. The CDR3 reads CASSLFKSGTDTQYF. In nucleotides, the CDR3 is TGTGCCAGCTCCCTCTTCAAAAGCGGCACAGATACGCAGTATTTT.

V and J are TRBV13 and TRBJ1-1, with 7 bases lining up with TRBD1. CDR1 is PRHDT, CDR2 FYEKMQ, per germline (reference sequence). CDR3 length: 12 amino acids. The V segment lost 0 bases and the J segment 8 bases; nucleotides outside the gene matches: 0. In DNA, the CDR3 is TGTGCCAGCAGCTTAGGGGACAGGGAAGCTTTCTTT. Residues: CASSLGDREAFF.

The chain is built from TRBV5-1 and TRBJ1-1, with D possibly being TRBD1 (6 bases). Trimming pared 4 bases from V and 8 bases from J, leaving 15 bases between. This CDR3 has 13 residues. CDR1 and CDR2 from the germline V gene are SGHRS and YFSETQ. This CDR3 is CASSLRGRAEAFF. The CDR3 region has the DNA TGCGCCAGCAGCCTGAGGGGGAGGGCCGAAGCTTTCTTT.

This clone was observed a single time. The CDR3: CASSRAQGNQETQYF. The CDR3 DNA follows: TGTGCCAGCAGTCGGGCTCAGGGCAACCAAGAGACCCAGTACTTC. The J gene is TRBJ2-5, the V gene TRBV25-1, with D perhaps TRBD1 (5 bases). The V gene's germline CDR1 is MGHDK and CDR2 SYGVNS. Trimming took off 5 bases at V and 0 bases at J, with 13 bases between the two ends. This CDR3 region has 15 residues.

CDR3: CASRGGGLYEQYF. The DNA for the CDR3 is TGTGCCAGCCGGGGGGGCGGTCTATACGAGCAGTACTTC. The chain links TRBV28 to TRBJ2-7; TRBD2 agrees at 8 bases. Germline V lookup: CDR1 MDHEN, CDR2 SYDVKM. The length of the CDR3 is 13 residues. V dropped 8 bases and J dropped 4; count of bases not matched to a gene: 7. The full variable domain, with the rest looked up from reference TRBV28 and TRBJ2-7, is DVKVTQSSRYLVKRTGEKVFLECVQDMDHENMFWYRQDPGLGLRLIYFSYDVKMKEKGDIPEGYSVSREKKERFSLILESASTNQTSMYLCASRGGGLYEQYFGPGTRLTVT.

The chain has TRBV2 and TRBJ1-4; 9 bases fit TRBD1. The germline V gene has CDR1 SNHLY and CDR2 FYNNEI. This CDR3 comprises 13 residues. J lost 4 bases, V lost 6 bases, and 0 bases had no gene match. CDR3 in DNA: TGTGCCAGCAGGGACAGGGGTAATGAAAAACTGTTTTTT. Protein product: CASRDRGNEKLFF. The entire variable domain, with the rest obtained from reference TRBV2 and TRBJ1-4, is as follows: EPEVTQTPSHQVTQMGQEVILRCVPISNHLYFYWYRQILGQKVEFLVSFYNNEISEKSEIFDDQFSVERPDGSNFTLKIRSTKLEDSAMYFCASRDRGNEKLFFGSGTQLSVL.

J is TRBJ1-6 and V is TRBV4-1; a weak D match, TRBD1 (5 bases). Trimming left V 2 bases short and J 8 bases short, with 13 bases between. Germline CDR1 is MGHRA and CDR2 is YSYEKL. The CDR3 contains 15 residues. CDR3 sequence: CASSQIPREDSPLHF. The DNA of the CDR3 is TGCGCCAGCAGCCAAATCCCCAGGGAAGATTCACCCCTCCACTTT.

The V and J genes are TRBV9 and TRBJ2-7; 9 bases are a match to TRBD1. The CDR3 consists of 15 residues. In germline, CDR1 is SGDLS, CDR2 YYNGEE. J lost 4 bases, V lost 4 bases, and 9 bases had no gene match. CDR3 bases: TGTGCCAGCAGCCCCGCCGGGACAGGGTCGTACGAGCAGTACTTC. It is translated as CASSPAGTGSYEQYF.

This chain connects TRBV6-5 to TRBJ1-2, with TRBD1 identical over 7 bases. The CDR3 has 14 amino acids. CDR1 MNHEY and CDR2 SVGAGI come from the germline V gene. With 5 bases clipped from V and 4 bases from J, the junction kept 7 bases outside the gene matches. DNA for the CDR3: TGTGCCAGCAGTACTCTGACAGGGCTCTATGGCTACACCTTC. Its protein product is CASSTLTGLYGYTF.

V usage is TRBV4-3 and J usage is TRBJ1-1, with D perhaps TRBD1 (5 bases). Trimming removed 0 bases from V and 1 base from J, with 15 bases in between. Germline CDR1 LGHNA, CDR2 YSLEER. The CDR3 loop spans 17 amino acids. As DNA, the CDR3 is TGCGCCAGCAGCCAAGAGGGAGCGGGGGGGAAGAACACTGAAGCTTTCTTT. It encodes CASSQEGAGGKNTEAFF.

The V and J genes are TRBV3-1 (or the pseudogene TRBV3-2) and TRBJ2-7, with 10 nucleotides matching TRBD2. With V trimmed by 6 bases and J by 3 bases, 8 bases remained unmatched. The length of the CDR3 is 15 residues. CDR1 is LGHDT and CDR2 is YNNKEL in the germline V gene (reference sequence). The CDR3 coding sequence is TGTGCCAGCAGAAGTCAAGCGGGGGGGAACTACGAGCAGTACTTC. Its translation is CASRSQAGGNYEQYF.

This chain joins TRBV19 and TRBJ2-7, with 9 positions matching TRBD1. V gave up 4 bases and J gave up 7 bases; unmatched junction bases: 11. The germline gives CDR1 LNHDA, CDR2 SQIVND (reference sequence). The CDR3 spans 15 residues. CDR3 residues: CASSTLWDRVEEQYF. In DNA, the CDR3 is TGTGCCAGTAGTACCCTTTGGGACAGGGTGGAGGAGCAGTACTTC.

The genes are TRBV11-2 and TRBJ2-3; the D gene is possibly TRBD2 (6 bases). CDR1 is SGHAT, CDR2 FQNNGV, per germline. This CDR3 has 19 amino acids. The ends were cut back, 4 bases at V and 0 bases at J, with 23 bases in the middle. CDR3 region: CASSSRREALAYSTDTQYF. The CDR3 coding sequence is TGTGCCAGCAGCTCCCGCCGAGAGGCGCTAGCGTATAGCACAGATACGCAGTATTTT.